Below are 18 T cell receptor beta chains sequenced from a single sample in a study of blood T cell repertoires in COVID-19 (dated by TCRdb to about 2020). The library came from the immunoSEQ multiplex PCR assay. Entries here come from immuneACCESS through TCRdb and include only in-frame sequences with V and J called. Some clones fail to appear in such tables; in the studies checked, an unresolved V gene covers under half of the shortfall, and the cause of the remainder is unknown. The sample table contains 90,000 to 120,000 clones; only one count was recorded for about 79% of them. Approximately 3.4% of the sample belongs to the ten largest clones. Material: peripheral blood. The receptors were sampled from a woman of 80 years or more with active or convalescent COVID-19.

This clone has a count of ten or more. V and J are TRBV5-6 and TRBJ2-1, with D possibly TRBD1 on 6 matching bases. The CDR3 has 17 residues. Trimming cost V 2 bases and J 2 bases, with 17 bases left between them. The germline V gene has CDR1 SGHDT and CDR2 YYEEEE. For the CDR3, the DNA is TGTGCCAGCAGCTTAGAAAAAAGACAGGTGGCCTACAATGAGCAGTTCTTC. This sequence encodes CASSLEKRQVAYNEQFF.

The chain combines TRBV9 with TRBJ2-1; 10 bases line up with TRBD1. After removal of 4 bases from V and 2 bases from J, the junction contained 6 bases not matched to a gene. The CDR3 is made up of 16 amino acids. Germline CDR1 SGDLS, CDR2 YYNGEE. The CDR3: CASSPSGTGAYNEQFF. The CDR3 DNA sequence: TGTGCCAGCAGCCCCTCCGGGACAGGGGCCTACAATGAGCAGTTCTTC.

The rearrangement uses TRBV7-6 and TRBJ1-4, with TRBD1 matching 11 bases. Germline lookup yields CDR1 SGHVS and CDR2 FNYEAQ. V gave up 5 bases and J gave up 4 bases; unmatched junction bases: 6. The CDR3 has 16 residues. The CDR3 nucleotides read TGTGCCAGCAGCCTAGGACAGGGGGCAGTTAATGAAAAACTGTTTTTT. Translation gives CASSLGQGAVNEKLFF.

The chain uses TRBV28 and TRBJ2-5, with TRBD1 matching over 10 bases. The CDR3 consists of 15 residues. Germline CDR1 and CDR2: MDHEN and SYDVKM. V shed 5 bases, J shed 2 bases, and the junction held 5 bases outside the gene matches. The CDR3 here is CASSTRTGGQETQYF. Here the CDR3 DNA reads TGTGCCAGCAGTACTCGGACAGGGGGGCAAGAGACCCAGTACTTC.

The rearrangement joins TRBV6-4 to TRBJ1-2; TRBD1 matches at 12 bases. This CDR3 has 18 amino acids. Germline CDR1 reads MRHNA; CDR2 reads SNTAGT. The J segment lost 4 bases and the V segment lost 5 bases, leaving 14 bases of the junction unmatched. The CDR3, as DNA: TGTGCCAGCAGTAAATCCGGGACAGGGGGCATTAATACCTATGGCTACACCTTC. Translating it yields CASSKSGTGGINTYGYTF.

V usage is TRBV2 and J usage is TRBJ2-2; 10 bases fit TRBD2. The CDR3 has 15 residues. Germline loops: CDR1 SNHLY, CDR2 FYNNEI. The ends lost 7 bases at V and 4 bases at J; junction bases unmatched: 6. The CDR3 here is CASTEAGGPTGELFF. CDR3 DNA: TGTGCCAGCACCGAAGCGGGAGGGCCCACCGGGGAGCTGTTTTTT.

The rearrangement links TRBV19 to TRBJ2-1, with TRBD2 as a possible D gene (6 bases). The CDR3 is made up of 14 amino acids. Trimming took off 6 bases at V and 0 bases at J, with 9 bases between the two ends. Germline assignment: CDR1 LNHDA and CDR2 SQIVND (reference sequence). The CDR3 DNA follows: TGTGCCAGTAGCGACGGGAGCTCCTACAATGAGCAGTTCTTC. Protein: CASSDGSSYNEQFF.

The rearrangement joins TRBV6-2 or TRBV6-3 to TRBJ2-3; 7 bases agree with TRBD2. V shed 2 bases and J 5 bases; nucleotides not matched to a gene: 7. Germline CDR1 is MNHEY and CDR2 is SVGEGT. This CDR3 spans 15 amino acids. The CDR3: CASSYIGSGIDTQYF. CDR3 DNA: TGTGCCAGCAGTTACATCGGGAGCGGGATAGATACGCAGTATTTT.

The rearrangement links TRBV28 to TRBJ1-1; 7 bases align to TRBD1. In germline, CDR1 is MDHEN, CDR2 SYDVKM. There are 16 residues in the CDR3. After removal of 3 bases from V and 1 base from J, the junction contained 8 bases not matched to a gene. The CDR3 region is CASSLFPGQTNTEAFF. DNA of the CDR3: TGTGCCAGCAGTTTGTTTCCGGGACAGACGAACACTGAAGCTTTCTTT.

There are a few counts of this clone. This chain uses TRBV5-4 with TRBJ1-6, with 9 bases that match TRBD1. V dropped 4 bases and J dropped 2; count of bases not matched to a gene: 13. The CDR3 contains 19 residues. Germline CDR1 SGHNT, CDR2 YYREEE (reference sequence). This CDR3 reads CASSGPDRGRRTYNSPLHF. In nucleotides, the CDR3 is TGTGCCAGCAGCGGCCCGGACAGGGGAAGGAGGACCTATAATTCACCCCTCCACTTT.

This chain connects TRBV7-6 to TRBJ2-1; tentative D call: TRBD1 (5 bases). The germline CDR1 and CDR2 sequences are SGHVS and FNYEAQ. V lost 2 bases to trimming and J lost 5 bases, with 7 bases between them. The CDR3 has 13 amino acids. The CDR3 DNA follows: TGTGCCAGCAGCTTACAACAGGACAATGAGCAGTTCTTC. Amino acid sequence: CASSLQQDNEQFF.

The count of this clone is one. This chain connects TRBV4-3 to TRBJ2-5; 9 bases line up with TRBD1. The CDR3 covers 15 residues. Germline V CDR1 and CDR2: LGHNA, YSLEER. V shed 2 bases and J 5 bases; nucleotides not matched to a gene: 6. In DNA, the CDR3 is TGCGCCAGCAGCCAAACTCACAGGGGGCCTGAGACCCAGTACTTC. Protein sequence: CASSQTHRGPETQYF.

In this sample, this clone turned up a few times. This chain links TRBV6-5 with TRBJ2-6, with unresolved D. Trimming took off 6 bases at V and 0 bases at J, with 9 bases between the two ends. This CDR3 is built from 15 residues. Germline-derived CDR1 and CDR2 are MNHEY and SVGAGI. This chain's CDR3 is CASRGDHSGANVLTF. The CDR3 DNA is TGTGCCAGCAGGGGCGACCACTCTGGGGCCAACGTCCTGACTTTC.

This chain joins TRBV7-9 and TRBJ1-6, with 7 bases lining up with TRBD1. This CDR3 is 17 amino acids long. The trim removed 1 base at V and 5 bases at J, leaving 8 bases unmatched. Germline V gene data show CDR1 as SEHNR and CDR2 as FQNEAQ (reference sequence). CDR3 sequence: CASSLVQGVGNNSPLHF. The CDR3 region has the DNA TGTGCCAGCAGCTTAGTTCAGGGGGTCGGAAATAATTCACCCCTCCACTTT.

The chain is built from TRBV7-3 and TRBJ2-1; 10 bases align to TRBD1. Germline lookup yields CDR1 SGHTA and CDR2 FQGTGA. V lost 2 bases and J lost 6; bases outside the gene matches: 4. CDR3 length equals 15 residues. The CDR3 region is CASSLGDRGTNEQFF. The CDR3 DNA is TGTGCCAGCAGCTTAGGGGACAGGGGAACCAATGAGCAGTTCTTC.

The chain employs TRBV4-1 and TRBJ1-3, with D possibly being TRBD1 (5 bases). Germline V gives CDR1 MGHRA, CDR2 YSYEKL. The length of the CDR3 is 15 residues. The V and J ends lost 0 bases and 7 bases respectively, with 13 bases between them. This chain's CDR3 is CASSQDNQGRNTIYF. DNA for the CDR3: TGCGCCAGCAGCCAAGATAATCAGGGTCGGAACACCATATATTTT.

The rearrangement links TRBV18 to TRBJ1-1; D unclear. The CDR3 spans 16 residues. Trimming removed 2 bases at V and 1 base at J, with 14 bases between. Germline-derived CDR1 and CDR2 are KGHSH and LQKENI. The CDR3 is CASSPMGGSGNTEAFF. CDR3 DNA: TGTGCCAGCTCACCAATGGGAGGGAGCGGGAACACTGAAGCTTTCTTT.

This chain joins TRBV10-3 and TRBJ2-1, with 7 positions matching TRBD1. Per the germline V gene, CDR1 is ENHRY and CDR2 is SYGVKD. The CDR3 consists of 13 residues. J was trimmed by 11 bases and V by 0 bases; bases with no gene match: 4. The CDR3, as DNA: TGTGCCATCAGTGAGTCGAAGGGGGCCCAGCAGTTCTTC. Translating it yields CAISESKGAQQFF.